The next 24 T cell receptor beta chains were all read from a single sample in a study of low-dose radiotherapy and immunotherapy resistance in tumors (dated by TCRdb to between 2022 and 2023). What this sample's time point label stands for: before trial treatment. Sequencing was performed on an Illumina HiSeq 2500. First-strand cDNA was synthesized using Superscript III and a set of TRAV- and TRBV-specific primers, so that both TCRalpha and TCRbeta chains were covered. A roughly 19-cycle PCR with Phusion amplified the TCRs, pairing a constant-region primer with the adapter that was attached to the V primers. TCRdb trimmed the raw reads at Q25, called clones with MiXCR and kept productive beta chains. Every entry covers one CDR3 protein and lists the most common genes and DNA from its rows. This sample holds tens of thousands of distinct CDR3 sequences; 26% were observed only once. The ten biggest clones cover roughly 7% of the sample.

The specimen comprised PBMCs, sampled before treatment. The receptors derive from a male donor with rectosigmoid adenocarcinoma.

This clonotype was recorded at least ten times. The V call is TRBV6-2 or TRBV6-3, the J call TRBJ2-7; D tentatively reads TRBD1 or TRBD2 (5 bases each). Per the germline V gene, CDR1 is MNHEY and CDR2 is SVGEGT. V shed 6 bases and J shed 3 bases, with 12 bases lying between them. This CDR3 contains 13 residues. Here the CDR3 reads CASRGVEDYEQYF. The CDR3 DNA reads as TGTGCCAGCAGGGGGGTGGAGGACTACGAGCAGTACTTC.

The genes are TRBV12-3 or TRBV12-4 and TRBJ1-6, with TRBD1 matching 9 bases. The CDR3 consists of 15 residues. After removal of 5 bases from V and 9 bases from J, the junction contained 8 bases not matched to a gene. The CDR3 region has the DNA TGTGCCAGCAGTCCAAACAGGGGGCGAGGTTCACCCCTCCACTTT. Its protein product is CASSPNRGRGSPLHF.

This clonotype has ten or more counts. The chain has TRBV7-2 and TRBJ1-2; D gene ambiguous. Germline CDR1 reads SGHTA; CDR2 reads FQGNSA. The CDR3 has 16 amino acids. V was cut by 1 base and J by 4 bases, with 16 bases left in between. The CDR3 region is CASSLGGSRAGYGYTF. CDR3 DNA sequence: TGTGCCAGCAGCTTAGGGGGTAGCCGGGCGGGCTATGGCTACACCTTC.

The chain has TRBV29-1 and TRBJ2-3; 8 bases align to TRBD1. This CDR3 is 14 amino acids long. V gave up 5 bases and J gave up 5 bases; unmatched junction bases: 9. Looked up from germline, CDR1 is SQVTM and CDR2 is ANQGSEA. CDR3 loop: CSVKTGGRLDTQYF. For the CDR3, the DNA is TGCAGCGTTAAAACAGGGGGTCGCCTAGATACGCAGTATTTT.

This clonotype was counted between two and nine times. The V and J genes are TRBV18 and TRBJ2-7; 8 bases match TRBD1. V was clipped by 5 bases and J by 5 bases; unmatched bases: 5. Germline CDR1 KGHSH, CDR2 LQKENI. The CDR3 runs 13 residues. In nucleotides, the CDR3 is TGTGCCAGCTCAGGACAGGGCGGTAACGAGCAGTACTTC. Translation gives CASSGQGGNEQYF.

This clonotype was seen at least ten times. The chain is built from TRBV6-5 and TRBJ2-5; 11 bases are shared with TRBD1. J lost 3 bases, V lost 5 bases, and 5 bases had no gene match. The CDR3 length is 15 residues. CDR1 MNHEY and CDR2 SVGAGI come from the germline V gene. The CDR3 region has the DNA TGTGCCAGCAGTCGGGACAGGGGGAGGAAAGAGACCCAGTACTTC. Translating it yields CASSRDRGRKETQYF.

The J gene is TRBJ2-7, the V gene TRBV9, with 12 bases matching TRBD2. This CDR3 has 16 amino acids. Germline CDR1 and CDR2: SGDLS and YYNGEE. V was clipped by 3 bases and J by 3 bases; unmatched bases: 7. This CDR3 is CASSAGLAGPFYEQYF. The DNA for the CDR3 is TGTGCCAGCAGCGCCGGACTAGCGGGGCCCTTCTACGAGCAGTACTTC.

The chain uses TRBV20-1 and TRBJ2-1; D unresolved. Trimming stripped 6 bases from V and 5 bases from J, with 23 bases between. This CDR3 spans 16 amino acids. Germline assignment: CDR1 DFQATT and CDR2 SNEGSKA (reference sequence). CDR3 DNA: TGCAGTGCCCGTACGATAAACCACCTTGCCCACAATGAGCAGTTCTTC. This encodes CSARTINHLAHNEQFF.

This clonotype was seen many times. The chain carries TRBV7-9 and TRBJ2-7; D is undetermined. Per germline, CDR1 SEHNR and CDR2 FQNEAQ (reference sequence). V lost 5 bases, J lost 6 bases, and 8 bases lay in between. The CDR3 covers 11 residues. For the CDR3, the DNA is TGTGCCAGCAGCCCCAACACCGAGCAGTACTTC. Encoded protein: CASSPNTEQYF. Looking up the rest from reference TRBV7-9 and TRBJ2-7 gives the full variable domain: DTGVSQNPRHKITKRGQNVTFRCDPISEHNRLYWYRQTLGQGPEFLTYFQNEAQLEKSRLLSDRFSAERPKGSFSTLEIQRTEQGDSAMYLCASSPNTEQYFGPGTRLTVT.

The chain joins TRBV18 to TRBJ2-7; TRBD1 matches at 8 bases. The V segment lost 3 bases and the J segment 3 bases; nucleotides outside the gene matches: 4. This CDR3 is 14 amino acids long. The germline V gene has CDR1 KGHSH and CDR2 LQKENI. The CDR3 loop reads CASSPPGQDYEQYF. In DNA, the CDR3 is TGTGCCAGCTCACCCCCGGGACAGGACTACGAGCAGTACTTC. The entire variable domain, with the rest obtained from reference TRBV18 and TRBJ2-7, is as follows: NAGVMQNPRHLVRRRGQEARLRCSPMKGHSHVYWYRQLPEEGLKFMVYLQKENIIDESGMPKERFSAEFPKEGPSILRIQQVVRGDSAAYFCASSPPGQDYEQYFGPGTRLTVT.

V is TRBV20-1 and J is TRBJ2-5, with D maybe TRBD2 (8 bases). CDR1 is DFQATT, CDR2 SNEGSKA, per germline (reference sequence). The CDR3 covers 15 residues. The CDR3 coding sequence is TGCAGCATAGACAGGGCGGGAGGCCTTCAAGAGACCCAGTACTTC. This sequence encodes CSIDRAGGLQETQYF.

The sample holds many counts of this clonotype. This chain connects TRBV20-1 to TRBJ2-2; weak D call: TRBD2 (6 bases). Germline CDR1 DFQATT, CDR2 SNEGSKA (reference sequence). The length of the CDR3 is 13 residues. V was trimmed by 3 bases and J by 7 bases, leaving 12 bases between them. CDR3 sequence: CSASIMGGGELFF. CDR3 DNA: TGCAGTGCTAGCATAATGGGGGGCGGGGAGCTGTTTTTT.

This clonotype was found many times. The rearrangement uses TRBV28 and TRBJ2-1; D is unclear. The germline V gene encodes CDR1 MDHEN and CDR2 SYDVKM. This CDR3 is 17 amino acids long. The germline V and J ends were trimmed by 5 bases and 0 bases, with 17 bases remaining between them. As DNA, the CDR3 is TGTGCCAGCAGTCTCACTCAGATGGCGGACTCCTACAATGAGCAGTTCTTC. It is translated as CASSLTQMADSYNEQFF.

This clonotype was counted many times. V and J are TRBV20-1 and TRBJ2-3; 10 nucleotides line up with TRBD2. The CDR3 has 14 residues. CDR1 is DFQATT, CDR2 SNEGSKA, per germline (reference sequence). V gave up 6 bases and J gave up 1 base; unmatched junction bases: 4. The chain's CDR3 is CSAVTSGGTDTQYF. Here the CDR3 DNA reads TGCAGTGCCGTTACTAGCGGGGGCACAGATACGCAGTATTTT.

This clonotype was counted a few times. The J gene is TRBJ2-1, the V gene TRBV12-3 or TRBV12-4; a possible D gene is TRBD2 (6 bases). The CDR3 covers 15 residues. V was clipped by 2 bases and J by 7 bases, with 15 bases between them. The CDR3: CASSLLISGWNEQFF. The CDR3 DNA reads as TGTGCCAGCAGTTTATTAATCAGCGGGTGGAATGAGCAGTTCTTC.

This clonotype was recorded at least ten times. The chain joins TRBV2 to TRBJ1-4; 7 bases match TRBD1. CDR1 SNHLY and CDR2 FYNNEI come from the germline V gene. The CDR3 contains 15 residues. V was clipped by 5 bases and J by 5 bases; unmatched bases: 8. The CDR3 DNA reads TGTGCCAGCAGTTATAGCGGGACAGCAAATGAAAAACTGTTTTTT. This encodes CASSYSGTANEKLFF.

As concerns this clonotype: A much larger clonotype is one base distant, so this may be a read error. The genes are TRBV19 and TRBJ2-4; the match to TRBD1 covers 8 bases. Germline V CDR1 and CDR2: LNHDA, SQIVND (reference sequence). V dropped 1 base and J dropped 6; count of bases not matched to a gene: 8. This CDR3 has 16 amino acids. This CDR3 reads CASSIAPGQELNIQYF. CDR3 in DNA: TGTGCCAGTAGTATAGCGCCGGGACAGGAACTAAACATTCAGTACTTC.

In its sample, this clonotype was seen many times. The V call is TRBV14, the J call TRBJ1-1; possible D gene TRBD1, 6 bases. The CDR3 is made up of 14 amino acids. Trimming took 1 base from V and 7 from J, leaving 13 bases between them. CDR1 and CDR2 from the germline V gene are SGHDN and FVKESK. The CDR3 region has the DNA TGTGCCAGCAGCCAAGTGACAGGATCGGGTGAAGCTTTCTTT. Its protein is CASSQVTGSGEAFF.

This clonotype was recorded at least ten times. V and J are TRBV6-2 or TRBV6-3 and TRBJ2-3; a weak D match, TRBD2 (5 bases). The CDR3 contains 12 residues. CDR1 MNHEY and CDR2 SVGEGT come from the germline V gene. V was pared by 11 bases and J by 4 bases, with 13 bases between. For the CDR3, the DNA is TGTGCCGCGGGCCAGCGCCCAGATACGCAGTATTTT. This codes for CAAGQRPDTQYF.

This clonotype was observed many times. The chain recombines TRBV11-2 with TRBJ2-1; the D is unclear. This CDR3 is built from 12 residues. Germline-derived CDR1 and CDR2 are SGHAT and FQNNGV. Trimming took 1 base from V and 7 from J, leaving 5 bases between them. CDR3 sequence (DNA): TGTGCCAGCAGCTTAGCGAGGAATGAGCAGTTCTTC. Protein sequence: CASSLARNEQFF.

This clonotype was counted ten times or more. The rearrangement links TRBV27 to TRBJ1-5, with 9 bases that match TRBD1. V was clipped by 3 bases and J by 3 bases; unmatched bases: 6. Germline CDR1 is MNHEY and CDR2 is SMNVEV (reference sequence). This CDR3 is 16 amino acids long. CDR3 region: CASSLRTGVPNQPQHF. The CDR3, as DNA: TGTGCCAGCAGTTTGAGGACAGGGGTTCCCAATCAGCCCCAGCATTTT.

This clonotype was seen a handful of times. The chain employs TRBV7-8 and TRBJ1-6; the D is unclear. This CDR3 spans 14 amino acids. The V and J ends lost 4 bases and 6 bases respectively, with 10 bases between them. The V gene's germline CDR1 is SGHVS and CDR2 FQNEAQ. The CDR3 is CASSSQRSNSPLHF. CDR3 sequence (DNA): TGTGCCAGCAGCTCACAGAGATCTAATTCACCCCTCCACTTT.

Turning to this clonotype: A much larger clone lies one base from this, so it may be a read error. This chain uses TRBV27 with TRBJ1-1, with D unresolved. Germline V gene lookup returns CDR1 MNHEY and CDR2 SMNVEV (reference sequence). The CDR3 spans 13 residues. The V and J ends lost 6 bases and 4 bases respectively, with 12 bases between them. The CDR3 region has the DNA TGTGCCAGCAGAGCCCAATTTAGCACTGAAGCTTTCTTT. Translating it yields CASRAQFSTEAFF.

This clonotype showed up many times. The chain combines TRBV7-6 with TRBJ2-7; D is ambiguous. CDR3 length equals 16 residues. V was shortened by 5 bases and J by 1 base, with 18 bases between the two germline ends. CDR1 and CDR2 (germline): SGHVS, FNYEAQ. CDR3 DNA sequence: TGTGCCAGCAGCCCGTCGGCTCCGAGTAGTTCCTACGAGCAGTACTTC. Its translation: CASSPSAPSSSYEQYF.